The 21 T cell receptor beta chains given below trace back to one sample, sequenced in a study of blood T cells in healthy people across ages. The second PCR ran roughly 7 to 12 cycles with a sample-barcoded 5' primer and J-beta primers. Each CDR3 protein is one row after TCRdb ran MiXCR on the 5' RACE reads. The sample lists about 650,000 distinct CDR3 sequences, 32% occurring once. Sample: blood. These receptors were taken from a woman of 80 years or more in good health.

This clonotype was detected a few times. V gene TRBV6-5 combines with J gene TRBJ1-6; tentative D call: TRBD1 (6 bases). This CDR3 is built from 14 residues. With 7 bases removed from V and 7 bases from J, the gap between germline ends came to 14 bases. Germline CDR1 reads MNHEY; CDR2 reads SVGAGI. The CDR3 DNA reads as TGTGCCAGCACCGAGGGGGGACCAAATTCACCCCTCCACTTT. As protein: CASTEGGPNSPLHF.

In its sample, this clonotype was seen many times. This chain links TRBV9 with TRBJ2-7, with 11 bases matching TRBD1. This CDR3 is 15 amino acids long. Germline values: CDR1 SGDLS, CDR2 YYNGEE. V shed 8 bases and J 0 bases; nucleotides not matched to a gene: 7. This CDR3 reads CASSPGTGGSYEQYF. CDR3 coding DNA: TGTGCCAGTAGTCCCGGGACAGGGGGCTCCTACGAGCAGTACTTC. The full variable domain, rest sourced from reference TRBV9 and TRBJ2-7, is DSGVTQTPKHLITATGQRVTLRCSPRSGDLSVYWYQQSLDQGLQFLIQYYNGEERAKGNILERFSAQQFPDLHSELNLSSLELGDSALYFCASSPGTGGSYEQYFGPGTRLTVT.

The gene calls are TRBV5-1 and TRBJ2-7; D may be TRBD1 (5 bases). The CDR3 is 15 residues long. Trimming stripped 2 bases from V and 2 bases from J, with 14 bases between. The germline CDR1 and CDR2 sequences are SGHRS and YFSETQ. CDR3 sequence (DNA): TGCGCCAGCAGCTTAGAGGTCCAGGGCACCTACGAGCAGTACTTC. Translation: CASSLEVQGTYEQYF.

The V and J genes are TRBV15 and TRBJ1-4; D is uncertain. V shed 3 bases and J shed 6 bases, with 11 bases lying between them. This CDR3 has 14 amino acids. The V gene's germline CDR1 is LNHNV and CDR2 YYDKDF (reference sequence). The CDR3 DNA follows: TGTGCCACCAGCAGGGGAGGTCAGGATGAAAAACTGTTTTTT. It is translated as CATSRGGQDEKLFF.

The chain links TRBV25-1 to TRBJ1-1; D remains ambiguous. The CDR3 totals 13 residues. V lost 8 bases and J lost 0, with 10 bases in between. The germline gives CDR1 MGHDK, CDR2 SYGVNS. CDR3 nucleotide sequence: TGTGCCAGCCGAAAGGAACTGAACACTGAAGCTTTCTTT. This encodes CASRKELNTEAFF.

Many counts were recorded for this clonotype. The V and J genes are TRBV7-2 and TRBJ1-5; a possible D gene is TRBD1 (5 bases). Germline loops: CDR1 SGHTA, CDR2 FQGNSA. V was clipped by 2 bases and J by 0 bases, with 14 bases between them. CDR3 length equals 17 residues. The CDR3 sequence: CASSLRQGPYSNQPQHF. CDR3 DNA sequence: TGTGCCAGCAGCTTAAGGCAGGGACCGTATAGCAATCAGCCCCAGCATTTT. Together with reference TRBV7-2 and TRBJ1-5, the CDR3 gives the full variable domain: GAGVSQSPSNKVTEKGKDVELRCDPISGHTALYWYRQSLGQGLEFLIYFQGNSAPDKSGLPSDRFSAERTGGSVSTLTIQRTQQEDSAVYLCASSLRQGPYSNQPQHFGDGTRLSIL.

V gene TRBV29-1 combines with J gene TRBJ1-1, with TRBD1 identical over 9 bases. V dropped 7 bases and J dropped 6; count of bases not matched to a gene: 18. Germline V CDR1 and CDR2: SQVTM, ANQGSEA. The CDR3 length is 16 residues. CDR3 region: CSAGWDRELRNAEAFF. The DNA of the CDR3 is TGCAGCGCTGGGTGGGACAGGGAGTTGCGCAACGCTGAAGCTTTCTTT.

The chain carries TRBV20-1 and TRBJ1-1; D is uncertain. With 6 bases removed from V and 4 bases from J, the gap between germline ends came to 15 bases. Germline loops: CDR1 DFQATT, CDR2 SNEGSKA (reference sequence). CDR3 length equals 13 residues. CDR3: CSAPQRGGTEAFF. The CDR3 DNA reads as TGCAGTGCCCCGCAGCGAGGAGGCACTGAAGCTTTCTTT.

The CDR3, as DNA: TGCGCCAGCAGCTTGGCCGGGTGGCGGTTGGGTGAGCAGTTCTTC. Protein product: CASSLAGWRLGEQFF. The rearrangement joins TRBV5-1 to TRBJ2-1; D gene uncertain. V lost 0 bases and J 9 bases, leaving 16 bases between the germline ends. Per germline, CDR1 SGHRS and CDR2 YFSETQ. The CDR3 spans 15 residues.

The V gene is TRBV29-1, the J gene TRBJ2-1; a weak D match, TRBD1 (5 bases). This CDR3 is built from 18 residues. Germline V gene lookup returns CDR1 SQVTM and CDR2 ANQGSEA. Trimming shortened V by 1 base and J by 6 bases, and 25 bases separated the two germline ends. The CDR3 sequence: CSVEVDIPVDYGPNEQFF. The CDR3 region has the DNA TGCAGCGTTGAAGTGGACATCCCGGTGGATTACGGGCCCAATGAGCAGTTCTTC.

In its sample, this clonotype was seen a few times. The J gene is TRBJ2-2, the V gene TRBV5-1; D possibly corresponds to TRBD1 (5 bases). The V gene's germline CDR1 is SGHRS and CDR2 YFSETQ. Trimming left V 4 bases short and J 1 base short, with 11 bases between. The CDR3 runs to 15 residues. The DNA for the CDR3 is TGCGCCAGCAGCGGCCCAACAGGGAACACCGGGGAGCTGTTTTTT. Protein sequence: CASSGPTGNTGELFF.

This clonotype was detected ten times or more. The gene calls are TRBV27 and TRBJ2-5; D might be TRBD1 (5 bases). The CDR3 extends over 13 amino acids. CDR1 and CDR2 (germline): MNHEY, SMNVEV (reference sequence). V lost 5 bases and J lost 7, with 14 bases in between. In nucleotides, the CDR3 is TGTGCCAGCAGTCTCTCGGTCCAGGGGACCCAGTACTTC. Translated, it gives CASSLSVQGTQYF.

This clonotype was recorded many times. The CDR3 DNA sequence: TGTGCCAGCAGCTCGGGACAGTACTATGGCTACACCTTC. It codes for CASSSGQYYGYTF. The chain recombines TRBV7-9 with TRBJ1-2; TRBD1 agrees at 7 bases. This CDR3 is built from 13 residues. Germline V gives CDR1 SEHNR, CDR2 FQNEAQ (reference sequence). Unmatched junction bases numbered 2, after V lost 4 bases and J lost 3 bases.

This clonotype has at least ten counts. The V call is TRBV20-1, the J call TRBJ2-7; 14 bases agree with TRBD2. V gave up 2 bases and J gave up 2 bases; unmatched junction bases: 5. Germline lookup yields CDR1 DFQATT and CDR2 SNEGSKA (reference sequence). The CDR3 has 16 amino acids. DNA of the CDR3: TGCAGTGCTAGAAAGTGGACTAGCGGGAGGACCTACGAGCAGTACTTC. The encoded protein is CSARKWTSGRTYEQYF.

The rearrangement joins TRBV20-1 to TRBJ2-7; TRBD1 might be the D (6 bases). CDR1 is DFQATT and CDR2 is SNEGSKA in the germline V gene (reference sequence). This CDR3 contains 13 residues. The V gene lost 3 bases and the J gene lost 2 bases, with 11 bases spanning the gap. The CDR3, as DNA: TGCAGTGCTAGTCGGAGACAGGCCTACGAGCAGTACTTC. Translation: CSASRRQAYEQYF.

The sample holds a few counts of this clonotype. This clone may be a read error of a much larger clone one base away. V is TRBV12-3 or TRBV12-4 and J is TRBJ2-7; TRBD1 agrees at 9 bases. This CDR3 contains 15 residues. J gave up 3 bases and V 3 bases, and 6 bases lay outside the gene matches. The CDR3: CASSFSPTGGYEQYF. The DNA of the CDR3 is TGTGCCAGCAGTTTTTCCCCGACAGGGGGCTACGAGCAGTACTTC.

This clonotype has a handful of counts. This chain links TRBV6-5 with TRBJ1-2, with TRBD1 matching over 7 bases. The junction had 10 bases not matched to a gene; V was cut back by 6 bases and J by 3 bases. Germline V gives CDR1 MNHEY, CDR2 SVGAGI. The CDR3 has 15 residues. CDR3 bases: TGTGCCAGCAGCCCGACAGGGTTCGGGGACTATGGCTACACCTTC. Protein sequence: CASSPTGFGDYGYTF.

There are a few counts of this clonotype. A clone one base away is much larger, so this may be a read error. The genes are TRBV15 and TRBJ1-4; no clear D gene. Germline V gene sequence: CDR1 LNHNV, CDR2 YYDKDF (reference sequence). The CDR3 is 16 residues long. With 7 bases removed from V and 5 bases from J, the gap between germline ends came to 20 bases. This chain's CDR3 is CATNGGPGSPNEKLFF. For the CDR3, the DNA is TGTGCCACCAACGGAGGCCCGGGATCTCCGAATGAAAAACTGTTTTTT.

Many counts were recorded for this clonotype. The V call is TRBV20-1, the J call TRBJ2-1; D is possibly TRBD1 (6 bases). This CDR3 is 12 amino acids long. V gave up 5 bases and J gave up 4 bases, with 9 bases separating them. Germline CDR1 is DFQATT and CDR2 is SNEGSKA (reference sequence). The CDR3 DNA follows: TGCAGTGCTCCGGACAGATACAATGAGCAGTTCTTC. This sequence encodes CSAPDRYNEQFF.

This clonotype was detected only a few times. The chain has TRBV6-5 and TRBJ1-5; D call uncertain. The CDR3 length is 15 residues. The germline V gene has CDR1 MNHEY and CDR2 SVGAGI. V shed 6 bases and J shed 2 bases, with 14 bases lying between them. CDR3 bases: TGTGCCAGCAGGCGTCGGGGTTCGGGCAATCAGCCCCAGCATTTT. This gives the protein CASRRRGSGNQPQHF.

This clonotype has just a few counts. This chain connects TRBV10-3 to TRBJ1-2; no definite D call. CDR3 length: 15 amino acids. Germline loops: CDR1 ENHRY, CDR2 SYGVKD. V lost 7 bases, J lost 2 bases, and 17 bases lay in between. CDR3: CAITPEEGLNYGYTF. The CDR3 coding sequence is TGTGCCATCACTCCTGAGGAGGGTCTGAACTATGGCTACACCTTC.